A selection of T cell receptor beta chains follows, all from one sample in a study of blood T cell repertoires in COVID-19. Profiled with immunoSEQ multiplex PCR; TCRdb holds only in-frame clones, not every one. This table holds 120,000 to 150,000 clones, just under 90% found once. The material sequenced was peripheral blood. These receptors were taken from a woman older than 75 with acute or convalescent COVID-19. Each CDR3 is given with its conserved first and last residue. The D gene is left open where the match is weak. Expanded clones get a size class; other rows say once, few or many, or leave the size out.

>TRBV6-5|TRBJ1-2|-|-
CASRPVRGNYGYTF
TGTGCCAGCAGACCCGTGCGGGGAAACTATGGCTACACCTTC
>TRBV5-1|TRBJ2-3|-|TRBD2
CASSSSGDQGDTQYF
TGCGCCAGCAGCTCCAGCGGGGATCAGGGAGATACGCAGTATTTT
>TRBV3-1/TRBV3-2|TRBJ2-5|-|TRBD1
CASTTQGVETQYF
TGTGCCAGCACCACACAGGGGGTTGAGACCCAGTACTTC
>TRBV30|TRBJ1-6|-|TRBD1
CAWSPYRDRGYSPLHF
TGTGCCTGGAGCCCCTACCGGGACAGGGGCTATTCACCCCTCCACTTT
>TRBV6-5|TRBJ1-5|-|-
CASTPRAGGNQPQHF
TGTGCCAGCACCCCTCGGGCAGGAGGTAATCAGCCCCAGCATTTT
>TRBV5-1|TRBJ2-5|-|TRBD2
CASRESQTSGETQYF
TGCGCCAGCAGGGAGAGCCAGACTAGCGGGGAGACCCAGTACTTC
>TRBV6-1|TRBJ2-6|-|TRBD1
CASSDGTGWKSGANVLTF
TGTGCCAGCAGTGACGGGACAGGGTGGAAGTCTGGGGCCAACGTCCTGACTTTC
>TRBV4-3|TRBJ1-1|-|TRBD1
CASSQERDSSAFF
TGCGCCAGCAGCCAAGAGAGGGACAGTTCAGCTTTCTTT
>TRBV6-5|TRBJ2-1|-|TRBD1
CASSYRDRFIDEQFF
TGTGCCAGCAGTTACCGGGACAGGTTTATAGATGAGCAGTTCTTC
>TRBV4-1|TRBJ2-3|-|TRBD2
CASSQGLAGGRDTQYF
TGCGCCAGCAGCCAAGGTCTAGCGGGGGGGCGAGATACGCAGTATTTT
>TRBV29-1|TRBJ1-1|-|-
CSVDLFGMNTEAFF
TGCAGCGTTGATTTGTTCGGGATGAACACTGAAGCTTTCTTT
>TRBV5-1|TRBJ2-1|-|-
CASSLAVTGTYNEQFF
TGCGCCAGCAGCTTGGCCGTGACAGGAACCTACAATGAGCAGTTCTTC
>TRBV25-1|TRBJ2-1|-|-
CATSLPPGLEPNEQFF
TGTGCCACCTCTCTACCTCCGGGACTCGAGCCCAATGAGCAGTTCTTC
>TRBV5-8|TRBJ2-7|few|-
CASSPPFYEQYF
TGTGCCAGCAGCCCCCCTTTCTACGAGCAGTACTTC
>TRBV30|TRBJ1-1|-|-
CAWSVHAATEAFF
TGTGCCTGGAGTGTACATGCCGCCACTGAAGCTTTCTTT
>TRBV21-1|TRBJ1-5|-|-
CASSKSTGVRGQPQHF
TGTGCCAGCAGCAAATCGACAGGGGTTAGAGGTCAGCCCCAGCATTTT
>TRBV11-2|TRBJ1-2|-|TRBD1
CASSFRTGGNYGYTF
TGTGCCAGCAGCTTTCGAACAGGGGGTAACTATGGCTACACCTTC
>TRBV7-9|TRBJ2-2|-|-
CASSQGTGELFF
TGTGCCAGCAGTCAGGGTACCGGGGAGCTGTTTTTT
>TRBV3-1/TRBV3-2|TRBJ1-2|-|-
CASSQLTLNYGYTF
TGTGCCAGCAGCCAACTCACCCTAAATTATGGCTACACCTTC
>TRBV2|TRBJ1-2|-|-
CASRGGGSYGYTF
TGTGCCAGCAGGGGAGGGGGGAGCTATGGCTACACCTTC
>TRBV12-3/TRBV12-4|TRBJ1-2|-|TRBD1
CATRDRVGYTF
TGTGCCACCCGGGACAGGGTGGGATACACCTTC
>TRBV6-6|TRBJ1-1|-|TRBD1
CASSLRRDRDSGNTEAFF
TGTGCCAGCAGTCTCCGTCGGGACAGGGATTCCGGGAACACTGAAGCTTTCTTT
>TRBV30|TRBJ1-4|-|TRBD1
CAWGPGGGNEKLFF
TGTGCCTGGGGTCCAGGGGGAGGTAATGAAAAACTGTTTTTT
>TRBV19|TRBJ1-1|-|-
CASSPRARDSEAFF
TGTGCCAGTAGTCCCCGCGCACGCGACAGTGAAGCTTTCTTT
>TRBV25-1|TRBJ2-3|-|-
CASSDSNTQYF
TGTGCCAGCAGTGATTCAAATACGCAGTATTTT
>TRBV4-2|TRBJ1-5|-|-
CASSQTLNSNQPQHF
TGTGCCAGCAGCCAAACTTTGAATAGCAATCAGCCCCAGCATTTT
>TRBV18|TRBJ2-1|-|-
CASTPGLGGGDEQFF
TGTGCCAGCACACCGGGTCTAGGGGGCGGGGATGAGCAGTTCTTC
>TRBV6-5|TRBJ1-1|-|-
CASSYSGTAEAFF
TGTGCCAGCAGTTATTCAGGAACAGCCGAGGCTTTCTTT
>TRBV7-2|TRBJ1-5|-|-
CASSLADRNLYSNQPQHF
TGTGCCAGCAGCTTAGCTGACAGAAACCTGTATAGCAATCAGCCCCAGCATTTT